The sequence of this T cell receptor beta chain was determined in a study of blood T cell repertoires in COVID-19. Study overall: The United States, Italy and Spain supplied acute and convalescent COVID-19 samples. T cells, B-cell-depleted T cells, or PBMCs supplied cDNA or gDNA.

Per the study methods: Estimates of nucleated cell counts were drawn from the amplification of reference gene primers. Produced via immunoSEQ multiplex PCR; TCRdb's table is partial and in-frame only. V and J calls and clone size follow that table, whereas D and trimming were derived from the DNA. The sample shows about 90,000 clones, approximately 80% of them seen only once. Germline lookup yields CDR1 KGHDR and CDR2 SFDVKD. This CDR3 has 15 residues. Trimming at V came to 3 bases and at J to 8 bases, leaving 6 bases not matched to a gene. Sequenced material: peripheral blood. The source of this sequence is a human donor in a cohort sampled during active COVID-19. This chain uses TRBV24-1 with TRBJ1-2; 12 nucleotides match TRBD1. CDR3 nucleotides: TGTGCCACCAGTGATCCGGGACAGGGGGCCAAGGGCTACACCTTC. The encoded protein is CATSDPGQGAKGYTF.